The next 20 T cell receptor beta chains were all read from a single sample in a study of blood T cells in healthy people across ages. Next came a second PCR, run for about 7 to 12 cycles, which used a sample-barcoded 5' primer along with a J-beta primer mix. One entry per CDR3 protein, called by TCRdb with MiXCR from the 5' RACE reads. The table includes 850,000 or so distinct CDR3 sequences, 29% detected once. The sequenced sample consisted of blood. The receptors were sampled from a woman older than 75 in good health.

Of note for this clonotype: Sequence at one end of the junction differs from germline and may be a read error. The chain links TRBV7-9 to TRBJ2-3; D may match TRBD1 or TRBD2 (5 bases each). CDR1 is SEHNR, CDR2 FQNEAQ, per germline (reference sequence). CDR3 length equals 15 residues. CDR3 sequence: CVSSWGRTSTDTQYF. In DNA form, the CDR3 reads TGTGTCAGCAGTTGGGGACGGACAAGCACAGATACGCAGTATTTT.

This clonotype was recorded at least ten times. The chain employs TRBV11-2 and TRBJ1-1; D is undetermined. The CDR3 is made up of 14 amino acids. CDR1 is SGHAT and CDR2 is FQNNGV in the germline V gene. V shed 5 bases and J shed 0 bases, with 10 bases lying between them. The CDR3 DNA reads TGTGCCAGCAGCCAGGACCTAATGAACACTGAAGCTTTCTTT. This encodes CASSQDLMNTEAFF.

Many counts were recorded for this clonotype. The rearrangement joins TRBV6-2 or TRBV6-3 to TRBJ2-5, with D perhaps matching TRBD2 (6 bases). Germline CDR1 reads MNHEY; CDR2 reads SVGEGT. This CDR3 is built from 15 residues. V was pared by 4 bases and J by 4 bases, with 16 bases between. CDR3 nucleotides: TGTGCCAGCAGTTCCCGGACGGGACTGGGAGAGACCCAGTACTTC. Amino acid sequence: CASSSRTGLGETQYF.

Turning to this clonotype: A read error may produce the germline difference seen at one junction end. The chain employs TRBV5-6 and TRBJ2-3; 9 nucleotides match TRBD1. In germline, CDR1 is SGHDT, CDR2 YYEEEE. This CDR3 region has 15 residues. The CDR3 reads CANSSGPGTGDTQYF. The CDR3 DNA sequence: TGTGCCAACAGCTCCGGCCCCGGGACAGGGGATACGCAGTATTTT.

The genes are TRBV2 and TRBJ2-1; D is ambiguous. Germline CDR1 reads SNHLY; CDR2 reads FYNNEI. The CDR3 runs to 13 residues. V shed 8 bases and J shed 9 bases, with 17 bases lying between them. The CDR3 sequence is CASALRAPGEQFF. The CDR3 DNA follows: TGTGCCAGCGCCCTTAGGGCCCCCGGTGAGCAGTTCTTC.

This clonotype was picked up many times. The V call is TRBV20-1, the J call TRBJ1-2; 7 nucleotides match TRBD1. Germline lookup yields CDR1 DFQATT and CDR2 SNEGSKA (reference sequence). J was trimmed by 5 bases and V by 5 bases; bases with no gene match: 14. The CDR3 loop spans 15 amino acids. This chain's CDR3 is CSAVDPLQGHYGYTF. The DNA for the CDR3 is TGCAGTGCTGTAGACCCTTTACAGGGGCATTATGGCTACACCTTC.

Comment on this clonotype: Given a much more abundant clone one base away, this may be a read error. The chain joins TRBV6-2 or TRBV6-3 to TRBJ2-7; 8 nucleotides agree with TRBD1. Per germline, CDR1 MNHEY and CDR2 SVGEGT. J lost 0 bases, V lost 0 bases, and 7 bases had no gene match. CDR3 length: 17 amino acids. In nucleotides, the CDR3 is TGTGCCAGCAGTTACTCGACCAGGGGGCTTAACTCCTACGAGCAGTACTTC. Its translation: CASSYSTRGLNSYEQYF.

This chain links TRBV5-1 with TRBJ1-2; D is uncertain. The CDR3 runs 15 residues. V was shortened by 0 bases and J by 2 bases, with 11 bases between the two germline ends. Germline V CDR1 and CDR2: SGHRS, YFSETQ. This CDR3 is CASSLAGRQNYGYTF. The CDR3 DNA is TGCGCCAGCAGCTTGGCCGGTCGTCAGAACTATGGCTACACCTTC. Supplemented by reference TRBV5-1 and TRBJ1-2, the full variable domain reads KAGVTQTPRYLIKTRGQQVTLSCSPISGHRSVSWYQQTPGQGLQFLFEYFSETQRNKGNFPGRFSGRQFSNSRSEMNVSTLELGDSALYLCASSLAGRQNYGYTFGSGTRLTVV.

There are a few counts of this clonotype. V and J are TRBV7-2 and TRBJ1-1; D gene uncertain. Trimming cost V 3 bases and J 5 bases, with 16 bases left between them. This CDR3 is built from 15 residues. Germline V gene lookup returns CDR1 SGHTA and CDR2 FQGNSA. The CDR3 loop reads CASSFFQKVGTEAFF. The DNA for the CDR3 is TGTGCCAGCAGCTTTTTTCAAAAAGTAGGGACTGAAGCTTTCTTT. The full variable domain, its missing parts supplied by reference TRBV7-2 and TRBJ1-1, is GAGVSQSPSNKVTEKGKDVELRCDPISGHTALYWYRQSLGQGLEFLIYFQGNSAPDKSGLPSDRFSAERTGGSVSTLTIQRTQQEDSAVYLCASSFFQKVGTEAFFGQGTRLTVV.

This clonotype was counted a few times. The genes are TRBV30 and TRBJ1-2; no firm D call. Deletions cut 3 bases from V and 5 bases from J, with 16 bases between. The CDR3 runs to 14 residues. Germline CDR1 reads GTSNPN; CDR2 reads SVGIG (reference sequence). The CDR3 is CAWSPPGRVYGYTF. The DNA for the CDR3 is TGTGCCTGGAGCCCCCCGGGAAGGGTTTATGGCTACACCTTC.

The sample holds many counts of this clonotype. The chain joins TRBV7-2 to TRBJ2-5, with TRBD1 identical over 8 bases. The germline gives CDR1 SGHTA, CDR2 FQGNSA. V was clipped by 6 bases and J by 7 bases; unmatched bases: 10. The CDR3 contains 14 residues. This CDR3 is CASSPAGQVGTQYF. The CDR3 DNA reads as TGTGCCAGCAGTCCGGCGGGACAGGTGGGGACCCAGTACTTC.

In regard to this clonotype: A much larger clone differs by one base, so this may be a read error. The V gene is TRBV12-3 or TRBV12-4, the J gene TRBJ2-3; 11 nucleotides match TRBD2. CDR3 length: 17 amino acids. Trimming at V came to 8 bases and at J to 0 bases, leaving 10 bases not matched to a gene. The DNA for the CDR3 is TGTGCCAGCGGTTGGGGAGGGACTAGCGGTAGCACAGATACGCAGTATTTT. It encodes CASGWGGTSGSTDTQYF.

This clonotype was seen ten or more times. The chain employs TRBV6-6 and TRBJ2-1; 10 positions agree with TRBD2. Trimming removed 8 bases from V and 0 bases from J; junction bases left unmatched: 4. The CDR3 sequence is 15 residues long. Germline V gene sequence: CDR1 MNHNY, CDR2 SVGAGI (reference sequence). The CDR3 here is CASLERGGSYNEQFF. DNA for the CDR3: TGTGCCAGCTTAGAGCGGGGGGGCTCCTACAATGAGCAGTTCTTC.

This clonotype was counted many times. V usage is TRBV20-1 and J usage is TRBJ1-5; D not resolved. Trimming removed 6 bases at V and 0 bases at J, with 9 bases between. The CDR3 covers 13 residues. Germline CDR1 and CDR2: DFQATT and SNEGSKA (reference sequence). The CDR3 protein is CSAGSNSNQPQHF. Written as DNA, the CDR3 is TGCAGTGCCGGTTCCAATAGCAATCAGCCCCAGCATTTT.

The J gene is TRBJ2-4, the V gene TRBV6-2 or TRBV6-3; 8 nucleotides align to TRBD2. CDR1 MNHEY and CDR2 SVGEGT come from the germline V gene. The trim removed 5 bases at V and 0 bases at J, leaving 9 bases unmatched. The CDR3 consists of 17 residues. The CDR3 spells CASSKRGSNIAKNIQYF. DNA of the CDR3: TGTGCCAGCAGTAAGCGGGGGTCCAACATAGCCAAAAACATTCAGTACTTC.

The sample holds many counts of this clonotype. J is TRBJ2-7 and V is TRBV2; weak D call: TRBD1 (5 bases). Germline-derived CDR1 and CDR2 are SNHLY and FYNNEI. Trimming removed 9 bases from V and 4 bases from J, with 10 bases in between. The CDR3 totals 11 residues. CDR3 bases: TGTGCCAGGAGCACAGGTTACGAGCAGTACTTC. This sequence encodes CARSTGYEQYF.

Turning to this clonotype: Given a much more abundant clone one base away, this may be a read error. V is TRBV2 and J is TRBJ2-5; tentative D call: TRBD2 (5 bases). The V gene's germline CDR1 is SNHLY and CDR2 FYNNEI. The CDR3 consists of 15 residues. As DNA, the CDR3 is TGTGTCAGCGTGCCCTTACTAGGAAACCAAGAGACCCAGTACTTC. Translated, it gives CVSVPLLGNQETQYF. The whole variable domain, filled in from reference TRBV2 and TRBJ2-5, reads EPEVTQTPSHQVTQMGQEVILRCVPISNHLYFYWYRQILGQKVEFLVSFYNNEISEKSEIFDDQFSVERPDGSNFTLKIRSTKLEDSAMYFCVSVPLLGNQETQYFGPGTRLLVL.

With respect to this clonotype: Just one base apart from a much larger clone, this may be a read error. The chain employs TRBV6-1 and TRBJ2-1, with 10 bases matching TRBD1. The CDR3 extends over 14 amino acids. V shed 5 bases and J 8 bases; nucleotides not matched to a gene: 6. Germline V lookup: CDR1 MNHNS, CDR2 SASEGT. The CDR3 loop is CASSRTGGRDEQFF. As DNA, the CDR3 is TGTGCCAGCAGTCGGACAGGGGGTCGGGATGAGCAGTTCTTC.

This sequence joins TRBV14 and TRBJ1-2, with TRBD1 as a possible D gene (6 bases). Germline V lookup: CDR1 SGHDN, CDR2 FVKESK. This CDR3 region has 13 residues. Trimming took 0 bases from V and 6 from J, leaving 8 bases between them. CDR3 residues: CASSQDTGNGYTF. The DNA for the CDR3 is TGTGCCAGCAGCCAAGATACAGGGAATGGCTACACCTTC.

The V gene is TRBV6-2 or TRBV6-3, the J gene TRBJ1-5; possible D gene TRBD1, 6 bases. Germline-derived CDR1 and CDR2 are MNHEY and SVGEGT. The CDR3 covers 16 residues. Trimming removed 7 bases at V and 0 bases at J, with 16 bases between. DNA of the CDR3: TGTGCCAGCACAGGGGACCGGGCCTATAGCAATCAGCCCCAGCATTTT. Its translation is CASTGDRAYSNQPQHF.